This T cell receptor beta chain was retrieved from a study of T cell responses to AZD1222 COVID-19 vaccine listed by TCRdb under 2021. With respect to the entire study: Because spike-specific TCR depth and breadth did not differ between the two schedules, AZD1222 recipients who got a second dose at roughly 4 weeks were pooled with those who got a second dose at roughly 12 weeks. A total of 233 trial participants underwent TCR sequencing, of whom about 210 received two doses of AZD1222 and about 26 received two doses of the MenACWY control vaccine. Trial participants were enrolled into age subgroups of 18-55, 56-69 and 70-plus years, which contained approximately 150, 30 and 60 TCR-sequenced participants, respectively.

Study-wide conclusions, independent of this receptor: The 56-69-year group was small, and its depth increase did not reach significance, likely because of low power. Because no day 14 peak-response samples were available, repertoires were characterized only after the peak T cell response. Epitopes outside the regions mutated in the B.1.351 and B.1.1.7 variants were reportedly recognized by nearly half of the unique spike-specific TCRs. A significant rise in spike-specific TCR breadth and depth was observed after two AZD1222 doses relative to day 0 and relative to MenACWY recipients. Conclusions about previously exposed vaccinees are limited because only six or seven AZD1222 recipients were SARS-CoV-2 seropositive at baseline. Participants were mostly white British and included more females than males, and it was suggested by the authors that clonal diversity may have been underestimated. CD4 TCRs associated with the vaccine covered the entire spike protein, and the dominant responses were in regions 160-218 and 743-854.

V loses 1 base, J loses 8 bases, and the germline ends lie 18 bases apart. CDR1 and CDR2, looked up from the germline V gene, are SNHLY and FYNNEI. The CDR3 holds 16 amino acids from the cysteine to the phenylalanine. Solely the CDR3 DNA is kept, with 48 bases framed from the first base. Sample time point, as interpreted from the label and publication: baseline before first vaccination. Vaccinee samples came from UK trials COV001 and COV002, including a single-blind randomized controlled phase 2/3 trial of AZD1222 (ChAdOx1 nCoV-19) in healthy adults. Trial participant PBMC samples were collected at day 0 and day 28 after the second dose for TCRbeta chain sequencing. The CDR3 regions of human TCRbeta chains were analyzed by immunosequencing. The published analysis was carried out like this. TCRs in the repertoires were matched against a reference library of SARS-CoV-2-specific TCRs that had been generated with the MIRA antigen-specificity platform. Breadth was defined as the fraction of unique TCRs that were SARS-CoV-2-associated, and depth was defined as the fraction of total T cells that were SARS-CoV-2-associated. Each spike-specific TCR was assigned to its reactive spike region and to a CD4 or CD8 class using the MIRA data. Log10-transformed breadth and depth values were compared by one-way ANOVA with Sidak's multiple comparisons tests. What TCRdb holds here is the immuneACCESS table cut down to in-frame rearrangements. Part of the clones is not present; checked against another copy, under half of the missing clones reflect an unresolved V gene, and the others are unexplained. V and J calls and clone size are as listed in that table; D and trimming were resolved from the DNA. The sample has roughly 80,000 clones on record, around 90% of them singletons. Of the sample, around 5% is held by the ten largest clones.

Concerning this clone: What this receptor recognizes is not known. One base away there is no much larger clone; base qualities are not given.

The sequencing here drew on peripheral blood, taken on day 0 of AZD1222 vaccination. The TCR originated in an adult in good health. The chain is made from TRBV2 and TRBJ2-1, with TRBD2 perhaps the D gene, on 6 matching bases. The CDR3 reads CASSEVRTTLWDEQFF. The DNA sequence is TGTGCCAGCAGTGAAGTGAGGACTACGTTGTGGGATGAGCAGTTCTTC.